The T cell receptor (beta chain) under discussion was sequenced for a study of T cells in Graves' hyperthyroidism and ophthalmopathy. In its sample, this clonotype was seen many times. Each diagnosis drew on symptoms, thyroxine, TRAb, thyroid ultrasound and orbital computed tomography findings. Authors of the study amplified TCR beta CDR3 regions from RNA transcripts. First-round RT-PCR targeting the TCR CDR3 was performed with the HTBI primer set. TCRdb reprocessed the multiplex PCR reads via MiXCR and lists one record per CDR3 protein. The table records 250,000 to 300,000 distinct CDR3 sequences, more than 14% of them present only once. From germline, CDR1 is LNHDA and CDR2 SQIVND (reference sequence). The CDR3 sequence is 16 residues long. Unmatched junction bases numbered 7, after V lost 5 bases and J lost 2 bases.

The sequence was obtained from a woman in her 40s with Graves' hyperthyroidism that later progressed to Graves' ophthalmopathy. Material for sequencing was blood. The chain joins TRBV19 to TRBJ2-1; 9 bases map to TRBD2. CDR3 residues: CASSLGLATTYNEQFF. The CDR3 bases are TGTGCCAGTAGTCTCGGACTAGCGACAACCTACAATGAGCAGTTCTTC.